A selection of T cell receptor beta chains follows, all from one sample in a study of blood T cell repertoires in COVID-19. The assay was immunoSEQ multiplex PCR, and TCRdb's table has in-frame clones only and misses some. The table has approximately 150,000 clones, around nine tenths seen once; the top ten hold 8% to 9%. Sample: peripheral blood. The source of these receptors is a woman aged 45 to 65 with active or convalescent COVID-19. Each CDR3 is given without its conserved first and last residue. Some rows have no size entry. The others give once, few or many, or a class for an expanded clone.

size	J	V	CDR3
NA	TRBJ1-6	TRBV7-3	ASSLTEGSPLH
NA	TRBJ1-6	TRBV7-3	ASSTGQGINSPLH
NA	TRBJ1-5	TRBV27	ASSLQQGSQPQH
NA	TRBJ1-5	TRBV6-5	ASSYAGNQPQH
NA	TRBJ1-6	TRBV27	ASSLMGGGYNSPLH
few	TRBJ2-5	TRBV28	ASSWDRRKETQY
NA	TRBJ1-5	TRBV5-4	ASSLGTGSNQPQH
NA	TRBJ1-6	TRBV4-2	ASSQGAFGQGNSPLH
once	TRBJ2-5	TRBV24-1	ATSDYQTSGKETQY
NA	TRBJ2-5	TRBV5-1	ASSLEASGGARVETQY
NA	TRBJ2-1	TRBV7-9	ASSFGTVPYNEQF
NA	TRBJ2-2	TRBV7-6	ASSFGGLNTGELF
NA	TRBJ2-3	TRBV3-1/TRBV3-2	ASSHSGTGIPDTQY
NA	TRBJ1-1	TRBV3-1/TRBV3-2	ASSNRDGSTEAF
NA	TRBJ2-1	TRBV5-1	ASSVEGAWRF
NA	TRBJ1-2	TRBV4-3	ASSQDRDRFDGYT
NA	TRBJ2-2	TRBV29-1	SGTVTGELF
NA	TRBJ1-1	TRBV3-1/TRBV3-2	ASSQVARDRWKAF
NA	TRBJ1-5	TRBV12-3/TRBV12-4	ASSFGAGQPQH
NA	TRBJ1-1	TRBV28	ASSAPGTGVKSEAF
NA	TRBJ1-1	TRBV30	AWSGQGAGKNTEAF
NA	TRBJ2-7	TRBV7-6	ASSLVQTPGGEQY
NA	TRBJ1-1	TRBV11-3	ASSLRGLDTEAF
NA	TRBJ2-3	TRBV28	ASSRAGGSTDTQY